This T cell receptor beta chain was observed in a study of OX40 agonist ivuxolimab in advanced cancers. Study-level findings and limits: Clonal expansion by week 6 occurred in CD4+ and CD8+ blood T cells (at 0.1 to 3.0 mg/kg).

The method was immunoSEQ multiplex PCR; TCRdb's version includes in-frame clones alone and lacks a portion of them. This table has 40,000 to 55,000 clones, 80% to 85% appearing once. This CDR3 region has 14 residues. CDR1 is MDHEN and CDR2 is SYDVKM in the germline V gene. V dropped 4 bases and J dropped 3 bases, with 12 bases sitting between them. With regard to this clone: Its specificity is not known.

The receptor's source is an adult with an advanced solid tumor such as melanoma, head and neck, liver or kidney cancer. The sequences come from CD4+ or CD8+ T cells sorted from blood, collected in a trial of the OX40 agonist ivuxolimab. The rearrangement joins TRBV28 to TRBJ2-5; a possible D gene is TRBD1 (6 bases). The CDR3, as DNA: TGTGCCAGCAGTTCCGATGCAGGGGAAGAGACCCAGTACTTC. Its protein product is CASSSDAGEETQYF.